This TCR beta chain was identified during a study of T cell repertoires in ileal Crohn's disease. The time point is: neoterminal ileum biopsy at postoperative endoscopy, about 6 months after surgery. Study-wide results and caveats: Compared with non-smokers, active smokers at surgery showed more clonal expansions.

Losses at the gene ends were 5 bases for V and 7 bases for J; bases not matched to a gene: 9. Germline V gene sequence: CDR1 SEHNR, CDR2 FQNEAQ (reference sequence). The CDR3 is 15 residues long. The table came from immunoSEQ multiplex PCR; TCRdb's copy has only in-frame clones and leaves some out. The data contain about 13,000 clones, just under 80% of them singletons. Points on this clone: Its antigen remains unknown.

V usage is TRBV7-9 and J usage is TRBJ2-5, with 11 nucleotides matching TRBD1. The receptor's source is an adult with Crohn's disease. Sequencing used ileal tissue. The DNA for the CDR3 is TGTGCCAGCAGCGGACCTGAGGGACAGGGGGTGACCCAGTACTTC. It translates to CASSGPEGQGVTQYF.